The 18 T cell receptor beta chains reported below all come from one sample, sequenced in a study of memory CD4+ T cells and cytomegalovirus serostatus. The sort gate was single viable CD3+CD4+CD8-CD45RO+ cells for memory CD4+ T cells. Generated by immunoSEQ multiplex PCR, the TCRdb table keeps only in-frame clones and is missing some. Of 50,000 to 65,000 clones in the sample, 78% were seen once. Sequenced sample: memory CD4+ T cells from blood. Every receptor here comes from an adult in good health and CMV-seronegative.

The chain combines TRBV21-1 with TRBJ2-2; whether TRBD1, the table's D call, matches the DNA was not checked. TRBV21-1 is a pseudogene. The CDR3 covers 16 residues. The DNA of the CDR3 is TGTGCCAGCAGCCAGTTGATTCCCCCCAACACCGGGGAGCTGTTTTTT. Its protein product is CASSQLIPPNTGELFF.

A single count supports this clone. The chain links TRBV30 to TRBJ1-5, with 7 bases fitting TRBD1. This CDR3 region has 13 residues. Germline assignment: CDR1 GTSNPN and CDR2 SVGIG (reference sequence). The ends lost 5 bases at V and 4 bases at J; junction bases unmatched: 5. The CDR3 DNA reads TGTGCCTGGGATTCAGGGGGGAATCAGCCCCAGCATTTT. Translation gives CAWDSGGNQPQHF. Full variable domain (outside the CDR3, taken from reference TRBV30 and TRBJ1-5): SQTIHQWPATLVQPVGSPLSLECTVEGTSNPNLYWYRQAAGRGLQLLFYSVGIGQISSEVPQNLSASRPQDRQFILSSKKLLLSDSGFYLCAWDSGGNQPQHFGDGTRLSIL.

This clone was recorded a few times. This chain uses TRBV7-3 with TRBJ2-5, with a tentative D call TRBD2 (6 bases). V lost 5 bases, J lost 6 bases, and 16 bases lay in between. The CDR3 sequence is 14 residues long. CDR1 is SGHTA and CDR2 is FQGTGA in the germline V gene. CDR3 sequence (DNA): TGTGCCAGCAGCCTGGGGGGAATTGCGAAGACCCAGTACTTC. It is translated as CASSLGGIAKTQYF.

Only one count was recorded for this clone. The V gene is TRBV5-8, the J gene TRBJ2-7; D may match TRBD1 or TRBD2 (6 bases each). This CDR3 is 15 amino acids long. The germline V gene has CDR1 SGHTS and CDR2 YDEGEE. The germline V and J ends were trimmed by 2 bases and 0 bases, with 12 bases remaining between them. This CDR3 reads CASSFDGGASYEQYF. The CDR3 nucleotides read TGTGCCAGCAGCTTTGACGGGGGCGCCTCCTACGAGCAGTACTTC.

This clone has a handful of counts. The chain has TRBV30 and TRBJ1-1, with D tentatively TRBD1 (5 bases). Trimming shortened V by 3 bases and J by 0 bases, and 8 bases separated the two germline ends. The CDR3 is 13 amino acids. CDR1 and CDR2 (germline): GTSNPN, SVGIG (reference sequence). The CDR3 bases are TGTGCCTGGAGAGCAGGGATGAACACTGAAGCTTTCTTT. It encodes CAWRAGMNTEAFF.

This chain joins TRBV5-4 and TRBJ2-4; a possible D gene is TRBD1 (6 bases). The CDR3 extends over 14 amino acids. The germline CDR1 and CDR2 sequences are SGHNT and YYREEE (reference sequence). V lost 0 bases and J 6 bases, leaving 10 bases between the germline ends. This chain's CDR3 is CASSLVGAPNIQYF. The CDR3 coding sequence is TGTGCCAGCAGCTTGGTGGGGGCCCCAAACATTCAGTACTTC.

This chain uses TRBV6-5 with TRBJ2-2; possible D gene TRBD2, 6 bases. This CDR3 contains 12 residues. V lost 11 bases, J lost 3 bases, and 10 bases lay in between. Germline assignment: CDR1 MNHEY and CDR2 SVGAGI. The CDR3 sequence: CASRGYTGELFF. CDR3 in DNA: TGTGCCTCCCGGGGGTACACCGGGGAGCTGTTTTTT.

As to this clone: Distinct nucleotide sequences in the sample also encode this CDR3. The CDR3 region is CASWRGQINEKLFF. The CDR3 DNA reads TGTGCCAGTTGGCGGGGACAGATTAATGAAAAACTGTTTTTT. The rearrangement links TRBV2 to TRBJ1-4, with 7 bases aligning to TRBD1. The junction had 8 bases not matched to a gene; V was cut back by 9 bases and J by 4 bases. The CDR3 has 14 residues. In germline, CDR1 is SNHLY, CDR2 FYNNEI. The whole variable domain, remainder taken from reference TRBV2 and TRBJ1-4, is EPEVTQTPSHQVTQMGQEVILRCVPISNHLYFYWYRQILGQKVEFLVSFYNNEISEKSEIFDDQFSVERPDGSNFTLKIRSTKLEDSAMYFCASWRGQINEKLFFGSGTQLSVL.

The J gene is TRBJ1-1, the V gene TRBV30; D unresolved. The CDR3 is 13 residues long. Germline V gives CDR1 GTSNPN, CDR2 SVGIG (reference sequence). The ends were cut back, 0 bases at V and 6 bases at J, with 11 bases in the middle. Here the CDR3 DNA reads TGTGCCTGGAGTGTCCGCAAGGGAGCTGAAGCTTTCTTT. As protein: CAWSVRKGAEAFF.

The sample holds a few counts of this clone. The genes are TRBV29-1 and TRBJ1-6; the match to TRBD1 covers 10 bases. This CDR3 region has 13 residues. Trimming took 6 bases from V and 7 from J; bases not matched to a gene: 3. Germline V gene lookup returns CDR1 SQVTM and CDR2 ANQGSEA. In nucleotides, the CDR3 is TGCAGCGTGGGGACAGGGGACAATTCACCCCTCCACTTT. It yields the protein CSVGTGDNSPLHF.

The CDR3 sequence is CASRIGVGNTEAFF. The CDR3 DNA is TGTGCCAGCAGGATAGGGGTAGGGAACACTGAAGCTTTCTTT. The chain is built from TRBV7-3 and TRBJ1-1; D might be TRBD1 (5 bases). Per germline, CDR1 SGHTA and CDR2 FQGTGA. The germline V and J ends were trimmed by 6 bases and 1 base, with 12 bases remaining between them. This CDR3 comprises 14 residues.

This clone was seen only a few times. V usage is TRBV5-6 and J usage is TRBJ2-1, with 7 bases lining up with TRBD1. Germline V CDR1 and CDR2: SGHDT, YYEEEE. Germline trimming cut 1 base from V and 5 bases from J; bases unmatched to any gene: 9. CDR3 length: 16 residues. The CDR3 spells CASSLPYRGENNEQFF. In DNA, the CDR3 is TGTGCCAGCAGCTTGCCTTACAGGGGTGAGAACAATGAGCAGTTCTTC.

The chain couples TRBV28 to TRBJ1-2; D uncertain. Germline V gene lookup returns CDR1 MDHEN and CDR2 SYDVKM. The CDR3 extends over 17 amino acids. The V gene lost 6 bases and the J gene lost 3 bases, with 23 bases spanning the gap. In DNA, the CDR3 is TGTGCCAGCAGGGAGACGACAAGCCGACCCCGGGACTATGGCTACACCTTC. It codes for CASRETTSRPRDYGYTF.

The chain links TRBV7-2 to TRBJ2-1, with D unclear. The V gene lost 0 bases and the J gene lost 9 bases, with 6 bases spanning the gap. This CDR3 is built from 12 residues. Germline lookup yields CDR1 SGHTA and CDR2 FQGNSA. The CDR3 protein is CASSLAVGEQFF. The CDR3 nucleotides are TGTGCCAGCAGCTTAGCCGTGGGTGAGCAGTTCTTC.

V and J are TRBV5-6 and TRBJ1-5; TRBD1 aligns across 8 bases. The CDR3 runs to 14 residues. Germline V gives CDR1 SGHDT, CDR2 YYEEEE. V gave up 3 bases and J gave up 4 bases; unmatched junction bases: 3. CDR3 residues: CASSSGQVNQPQHF. In nucleotides, the CDR3 is TGTGCCAGCAGCTCGGGACAGGTTAATCAGCCCCAGCATTTT.

The genes are TRBV4-1 and TRBJ2-7, with 10 bases that match TRBD1. The CDR3 is 15 residues long. J was trimmed by 3 bases and V by 2 bases; bases with no gene match: 4. Per the germline V gene, CDR1 is MGHRA and CDR2 is YSYEKL. The CDR3 reads CASSQRQGAFYEQYF. DNA of the CDR3: TGCGCCAGCAGCCAAAGACAGGGGGCTTTCTACGAGCAGTACTTC.

This chain joins TRBV6-4 and TRBJ1-2; D perhaps matches TRBD1 (6 bases). The V gene's germline CDR1 is MRHNA and CDR2 SNTAGT. This CDR3 spans 16 amino acids. V was shortened by 0 bases and J by 2 bases, with 13 bases between the two germline ends. In nucleotides, the CDR3 is TGTGCCAGCAGTGACTCACGGCAGGGGCAGAACTATGGCTACACCTTC. It yields the protein CASSDSRQGQNYGYTF.

As concerns this clone: The same CDR3 can be traced to other DNA sequences in this sample. The chain links TRBV28 to TRBJ1-1, with D uncertain. The length of the CDR3 is 14 residues. V was pared by 6 bases and J by 0 bases, with 11 bases between. Per the germline V gene, CDR1 is MDHEN and CDR2 is SYDVKM. CDR3 residues: CASSPGALNTEAFF. CDR3 in DNA: TGTGCCAGCAGCCCGGGAGCCTTGAACACTGAAGCTTTCTTT.